Below are 7 T cell receptor beta chains sequenced from a single sample in a study of molecular identifiers for immune sequencing clone quantification. One entry per CDR3 protein results from TCRdb running MiXCR on the PCR reads. The sample yields a few hundred thousand distinct CDR3 sequences, 20% to 25% seen once. Sequenced input: naive CD8+ T cells from blood, with Jurkat cell RNA spiked in. Subset meaning: FACS-sorted CD8+CD4-CCR7+CD45RA+ naive T cells. These receptors were taken from a human donor in good health. Some libraries in this study had Jurkat cell RNA spiked in.

This clonotype was counted many times. The rearrangement uses TRBV10-2 and TRBJ1-5; D is unresolved. Germline V CDR1 and CDR2: WSHSY, SAAADI. This CDR3 is built from 14 residues. V lost 3 bases to trimming and J lost 3 bases, with 9 bases between them. The CDR3, as DNA: TGCGCCAGCAGTGACTTAGGGAACAATCAGCCCCAGCATTTT. This sequence encodes CASSDLGNNQPQHF.

V gene TRBV4-2 combines with J gene TRBJ2-7; 8 nucleotides match TRBD2. Germline CDR1 LGHNA, CDR2 YNFKEQ. The CDR3 loop spans 18 amino acids. Trimming cost V 1 base and J 0 bases; bases outside gene matches: 11. The CDR3: CASSQVDSGIKSSYEQYF. The CDR3 nucleotides are TGTGCCAGCAGCCAAGTGGATAGCGGGATAAAAAGCTCCTACGAGCAGTACTTC.

This clonotype has only a few counts. The junction departs from the called germline gene at one end, perhaps through a read error. CDR3 coding DNA: TGTGCCAGCGGTTTGGGATGGACTAGCGGCCTCTACGAGCAGTACTTC. As protein: CASGLGWTSGLYEQYF. This chain connects TRBV28 to TRBJ2-7; 10 bases line up with TRBD2. The CDR3 covers 16 residues. Germline assignment: CDR1 MDHEN and CDR2 SYDVKM.

As concerns this clonotype: A read error may explain this, as a much larger clone is one base away. The CDR3 DNA follows: TGTGCCAGCGGCTTCGGGACTACCAACTACGAGCAGTACTTC. Protein sequence: CASGFGTTNYEQYF. The chain uses TRBV5-3 and TRBJ2-7; 7 positions agree with TRBD2. TRBV5-3 is an ORF for which the function is uncertain. CDR3 size: 14 residues. Trimming took 8 bases from V and 3 from J; bases not matched to a gene: 11.

The sample holds a few counts of this clonotype. The chain carries TRBV6-5 and TRBJ2-5; D is unresolved. Germline lookup yields CDR1 MNHEY and CDR2 SVGAGI. V dropped 5 bases and J dropped 2 bases, with 12 bases sitting between them. This CDR3 region has 14 residues. CDR3 sequence reads: CASSGWAEQETQYF. The CDR3 bases are TGTGCCAGCAGTGGGTGGGCGGAACAAGAGACCCAGTACTTC.

This chain connects TRBV28 to TRBJ2-7; TRBD2 agrees at 11 bases. This CDR3 contains 16 residues. Germline V gene data show CDR1 as MDHEN and CDR2 as SYDVKM. V shed 5 bases and J 2 bases; nucleotides not matched to a gene: 8. The CDR3, as DNA: TGTGCCAGCAGTGATCCCGGGACTAGCGGAACCTACGAGCAGTACTTC. It codes for CASSDPGTSGTYEQYF.

To note about this clonotype: A much larger clone lies a single base off, so this may be a read error. This chain joins TRBV7-9 and TRBJ2-3; possibly TRBD2 for D (6 bases). The CDR3 is 16 residues long. The V gene's germline CDR1 is SEHNR and CDR2 FQNEAQ (reference sequence). The V gene lost 7 bases and the J gene lost 0 bases, with 17 bases spanning the gap. The CDR3 sequence is CASNSKLGGSTDTQYF. CDR3 DNA sequence: TGTGCCAGCAACTCGAAACTGGGGGGAAGCACAGATACGCAGTATTTT.